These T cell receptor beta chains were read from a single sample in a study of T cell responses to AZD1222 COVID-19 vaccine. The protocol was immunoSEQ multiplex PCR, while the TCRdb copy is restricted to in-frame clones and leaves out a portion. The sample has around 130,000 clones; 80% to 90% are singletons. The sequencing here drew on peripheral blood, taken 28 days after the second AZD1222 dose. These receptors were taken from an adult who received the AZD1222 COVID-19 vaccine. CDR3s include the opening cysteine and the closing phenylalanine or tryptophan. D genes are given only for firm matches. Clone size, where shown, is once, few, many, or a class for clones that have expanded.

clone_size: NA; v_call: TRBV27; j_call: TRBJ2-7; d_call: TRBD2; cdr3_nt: TGTGCCAGCAGTTTCCTAACTAGCGGGGGAGCATACGAGCAGTACTTC; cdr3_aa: CASSFLTSGGAYEQYF
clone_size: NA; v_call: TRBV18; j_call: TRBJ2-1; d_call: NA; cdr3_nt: TGTGCCAGCTCACTCCAGGAAAACAATGAGCAGTTCTTC; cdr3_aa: CASSLQENNEQFF
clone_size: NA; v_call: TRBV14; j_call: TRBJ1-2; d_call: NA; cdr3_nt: TGTGCCAGCAGCCGGACGGGACAAGCTAACTATGGCTACACCTTC; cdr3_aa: CASSRTGQANYGYTF
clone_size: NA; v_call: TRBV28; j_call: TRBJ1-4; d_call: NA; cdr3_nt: TGTGCCAGTGGGGCATCGGGTGAAAAACTGTTTTTT; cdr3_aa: CASGASGEKLFF
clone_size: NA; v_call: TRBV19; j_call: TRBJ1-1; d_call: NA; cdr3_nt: TGTGCCAGTAGTACCCTCGGAGGGGACACTGAAGCTTTCTTT; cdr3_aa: CASSTLGGDTEAFF
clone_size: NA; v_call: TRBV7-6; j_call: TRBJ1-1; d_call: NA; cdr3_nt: TGTGCCAGCAGCTTAGGGGCGGATATGAACACTGAAGCTTTCTTT; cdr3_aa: CASSLGADMNTEAFF
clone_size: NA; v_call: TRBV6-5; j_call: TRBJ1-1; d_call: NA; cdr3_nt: TGTGCCAGCAGTTACTCCCCGGGCAACACTGAAGCTTTCTTT; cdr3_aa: CASSYSPGNTEAFF
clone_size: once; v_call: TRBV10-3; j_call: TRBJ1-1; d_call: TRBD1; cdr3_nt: TGTGCCATCAGTGAACGACAGGGGAGGGACACTGAAGCTTTCTTT; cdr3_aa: CAISERQGRDTEAFF
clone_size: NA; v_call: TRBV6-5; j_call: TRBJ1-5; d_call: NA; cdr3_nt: TGTGCCAGCACCAGAGAGGGTAGGGGTCAGCCCCAGCATTTT; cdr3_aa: CASTREGRGQPQHF
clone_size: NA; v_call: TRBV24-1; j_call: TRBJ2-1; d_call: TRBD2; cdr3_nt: TGTGCCACCAGTGATCCCGGGACTAGCAAGGATGAGCAGTTCTTC; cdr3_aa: CATSDPGTSKDEQFF
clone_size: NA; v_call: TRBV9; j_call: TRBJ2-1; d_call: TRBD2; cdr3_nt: TGTGCCAGCAGTGGGGGTAGCGGGCTGAGCTCCTACAATGAGCAGTTCTTC; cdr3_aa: CASSGGSGLSSYNEQFF